Presented here are 28 T cell receptor beta chains from one specimen sequenced in a study of blood T cell repertoires in COVID-19. Profiling relied on immunoSEQ multiplex PCR, and the TCRdb table lists in-frame clones only, not all of them. This table has approximately 150,000 clones, 93% appearing once. Material for sequencing was peripheral blood. The receptors were sampled from a woman aged 55-70 years with COVID-19, enrolled during active disease.

The chain couples TRBV5-1 to TRBJ1-1; 7 bases align to TRBD1. V lost 4 bases and J lost 4; bases outside the gene matches: 10. The CDR3 is 15 amino acids. CDR1 is SGHRS, CDR2 YFSETQ, per germline. CDR3 nucleotides: TGCGCCAGCAGCGGAACGACAGGGTTCGGCACTGAAGCTTTCTTT. Encoded protein: CASSGTTGFGTEAFF.

This clone appeared a few times. The CDR3 loop reads CASSLGTAYEQYF. Written as DNA, the CDR3 is TGTGCCAGCAGCCTAGGGACAGCCTACGAGCAGTACTTC. This rearrangement joins TRBV27 to TRBJ2-7; the match to TRBD1 covers 7 bases. Germline CDR1 and CDR2: MNHEY and SMNVEV (reference sequence). The CDR3 is 13 amino acids. The ends lost 6 bases at V and 2 bases at J; junction bases unmatched: 4.

The gene calls are TRBV7-9 and TRBJ2-5; maybe TRBD2 (5 bases). CDR1 is SEHNR and CDR2 is FQNEAQ in the germline V gene (reference sequence). The CDR3 covers 17 residues. V was shortened by 2 bases and J by 2 bases, with 18 bases between the two germline ends. The DNA of the CDR3 is TGTGCCAGCAGCTTAAGGGCTTATAGCGACGGGCAAGAGACCCAGTACTTC. It is translated as CASSLRAYSDGQETQYF.

The chain couples TRBV11-1 to TRBJ1-1; 9 bases map to TRBD1. The V and J ends lost 4 bases and 4 bases, in that order; junction bases with no gene match: 7. Germline CDR1 and CDR2: SGHAT and FQDESV (reference sequence). The CDR3 runs to 15 residues. CDR3 in amino acids: CASSSQGARSTEAFF. The CDR3 nucleotides read TGTGCCAGCAGCTCACAGGGGGCGCGAAGCACTGAAGCTTTCTTT.

J is TRBJ2-7 and V is TRBV28, with 10 bases fitting TRBD1. CDR3 length equals 15 residues. V was pared by 6 bases and J by 2 bases, with 7 bases of the junction left unmatched. The V gene's germline CDR1 is MDHEN and CDR2 SYDVKM. The DNA of the CDR3 is TGTGCCAGCAGGAAGGGACAGGGGATTACCTACGAGCAGTACTTC. Translating it yields CASRKGQGITYEQYF.

Only a few counts were recorded for this clone. The V call is TRBV5-4, the J call TRBJ1-2; 7 nucleotides align to TRBD1. The germline V gene has CDR1 SGHNT and CDR2 YYREEE (reference sequence). Trimming at V came to 3 bases and at J to 3 bases, leaving 11 bases not matched to a gene. There are 16 residues in the CDR3. The CDR3 is CASSSGHRGDYYGYTF. As DNA, the CDR3 is TGTGCCAGCAGCTCGGGGCACAGGGGAGATTACTATGGCTACACCTTC.

This clone was observed a few times. The rearrangement uses TRBV23-1 and TRBJ1-1; 7 nucleotides line up with TRBD1. TRBV23-1 is noted as an ORF with a role that remains uncertain. This CDR3 contains 20 residues. V gave up 7 bases and J gave up 1 base; unmatched junction bases: 24. Here the CDR3 DNA reads TGCGCCAGCACTACTTCGTCCCCCACCGTGACAGGGAAATGGAACACTGAAGCTTTCTTT. This codes for CASTTSSPTVTGKWNTEAFF.

The V gene is TRBV4-2, the J gene TRBJ2-5; 10 bases line up with TRBD2. Trimming cost V 2 bases and J 5 bases; bases outside gene matches: 11. The CDR3 totals 17 residues. Germline lookup yields CDR1 LGHNA and CDR2 YNFKEQ. The CDR3 is CASSQRGLAGVGETQYF. Here the CDR3 DNA reads TGTGCCAGCAGCCAAAGGGGGCTAGCGGGGGTCGGTGAGACCCAGTACTTC.

As DNA, the CDR3 is TGCAGCGTTATACGAACTGCGGGGGGTACTGAAGCTTTCTTT. The encoded protein is CSVIRTAGGTEAFF. The chain recombines TRBV29-1 with TRBJ1-1, with a tentative D call TRBD1 (5 bases). The germline V and J ends were trimmed by 5 bases and 5 bases, with 18 bases remaining between them. Germline V gene lookup returns CDR1 SQVTM and CDR2 ANQGSEA. This CDR3 is 14 amino acids long.

The chain has TRBV6-6 and TRBJ1-2, with 7 bases that match TRBD1. The germline V gene has CDR1 MNHNY and CDR2 SVGAGI (reference sequence). The CDR3 runs 15 residues. The junction had 10 bases not matched to a gene; V was cut back by 7 bases and J by 2 bases. The CDR3 DNA reads TGTGCCAGCACCCATGGGTTGGGACAGAACTATGGCTACACCTTC. It yields the protein CASTHGLGQNYGYTF.

V usage is TRBV5-6 and J usage is TRBJ1-6; 9 bases fit TRBD1. V lost 4 bases to trimming and J lost 9 bases; unmatched junction nucleotides: 5. This CDR3 spans 14 amino acids. The V gene's germline CDR1 is SGHDT and CDR2 YYEEEE. CDR3 DNA sequence: TGTGCCAGCAGCCGAGGGACAGGGTCTTCACCCCTCCACTTT. Protein product: CASSRGTGSSPLHF.

The rearrangement joins TRBV5-1 to TRBJ1-1; 8 nucleotides agree with TRBD1. CDR1 is SGHRS and CDR2 is YFSETQ in the germline V gene. The CDR3 contains 19 residues. V shed 0 bases, J shed 7 bases, and the junction held 20 bases outside the gene matches. CDR3 DNA sequence: TGCGCCAGCAGCTTGGAAGTGCTGAGGATCGGGACAGGAACAGGTGAAGCTTTCTTT. Translation: CASSLEVLRIGTGTGEAFF.

The chain couples TRBV18 to TRBJ2-2, with D maybe TRBD1 (5 bases). CDR3 size: 16 residues. Germline values: CDR1 KGHSH, CDR2 LQKENI. V shed 2 bases and J shed 1 base, with 11 bases lying between them. The CDR3 DNA sequence: TGTGCCAGCTCACCAATAGTCCAGGGGAACACCGGGGAGCTGTTTTTT. This translates into CASSPIVQGNTGELFF.

The chain has TRBV6-5 and TRBJ1-3, with a possible D match to TRBD1 (6 bases). The CDR3 is made up of 15 amino acids. In germline, CDR1 is MNHEY, CDR2 SVGAGI. The V and J ends lost 10 bases and 0 bases respectively, with 16 bases between them. For the CDR3, the DNA is TGTGCCACCAGACGACAGGATTACTCTGGAAACACCATATATTTT. It codes for CATRRQDYSGNTIYF.

The rearrangement uses TRBV12-3 or TRBV12-4 and TRBJ1-2; the match to TRBD1 covers 7 bases. The CDR3 extends over 12 amino acids. V was pared by 3 bases and J by 8 bases, with 3 bases of the junction left unmatched. CDR3 protein: CASSFGDRGYTF. The CDR3 nucleotides read TGTGCCAGCAGTTTTGGGGACAGAGGCTACACCTTC.

The chain is built from TRBV7-2 and TRBJ1-2; 10 bases match TRBD1. This CDR3 is built from 16 residues. V shed 5 bases and J 7 bases; nucleotides not matched to a gene: 13. Germline CDR1 and CDR2: SGHTA and FQGNSA. Written as DNA, the CDR3 is TGTGCCAGCAGCCCAGAGCCGGGACAGGGGTATGGTGGCTACACCTTC. It translates to CASSPEPGQGYGGYTF.

The chain joins TRBV2 to TRBJ1-1; 8 bases agree with TRBD1. V lost 9 bases to trimming and J lost 4 bases; unmatched junction nucleotides: 10. Per germline, CDR1 SNHLY and CDR2 FYNNEI. The CDR3 runs to 14 residues. The CDR3 bases are TGTGCCAGACCAGGACAGGGTTTGGGCACTGAAGCTTTCTTT. It is translated as CARPGQGLGTEAFF. The whole variable domain, filled in from reference TRBV2 and TRBJ1-1, reads EPEVTQTPSHQVTQMGQEVILRCVPISNHLYFYWYRQILGQKVEFLVSFYNNEISEKSEIFDDQFSVERPDGSNFTLKIRSTKLEDSAMYFCARPGQGLGTEAFFGQGTRLTVV.

The chain joins TRBV9 to TRBJ2-2; weak D call: TRBD2 (5 bases). The V and J ends lost 0 bases and 5 bases respectively, with 8 bases between them. The CDR3 totals 14 residues. Germline CDR1 is SGDLS and CDR2 is YYNGEE. Here the CDR3 DNA reads TGTGCCAGCAGCGTAGTATCGGGAACCGGGGAGCTGTTTTTT. It is translated as CASSVVSGTGELFF. The variable domain in full, with the rest retrieved from reference TRBV9 and TRBJ2-2, is DSGVTQTPKHLITATGQRVTLRCSPRSGDLSVYWYQQSLDQGLQFLIQYYNGEERAKGNILERFSAQQFPDLHSELNLSSLELGDSALYFCASSVVSGTGELFFGEGSRLTVL.

The rearrangement uses TRBV19 and TRBJ2-7; 8 nucleotides match TRBD1. Germline-derived CDR1 and CDR2 are LNHDA and SQIVND (reference sequence). The junction had 15 bases not matched to a gene; V was cut back by 2 bases and J by 6 bases. This CDR3 comprises 17 residues. Here the CDR3 reads CASSIQGARGGLFEQYF. The CDR3 bases are TGTGCCAGTAGTATACAGGGGGCACGGGGAGGATTGTTCGAGCAGTACTTC. Combining the CDR3 with reference TRBV19 and TRBJ2-7 gives the whole variable domain DGGITQSPKYLFRKEGQNVTLSCEQNLNHDAMYWYRQDPGQGLRLIYYSQIVNDFQKGDIAEGYSVSREKKESFPLTVTSAQKNPTAFYLCASSIQGARGGLFEQYFGPGTRLTVT.

This clone was recorded a few times. This sample also contains other DNA sequences that code for the same CDR3. The CDR3 DNA reads as TGTGCCAGTAGTTCAACAGGGGACACTGAAGCTTTCTTT. It yields the protein CASSSTGDTEAFF. J is TRBJ1-1 and V is TRBV19, with 7 nucleotides matching TRBD1. The CDR3 has 13 residues. The J segment lost 3 bases and the V segment lost 5 bases, leaving 3 bases of the junction unmatched. Germline CDR1 reads LNHDA; CDR2 reads SQIVND (reference sequence).

The CDR3 sequence: CASSLVQGGVPNQPQHF. CDR3 DNA sequence: TGTGCCAGCAGTTTGGTGCAGGGAGGTGTACCCAATCAGCCCCAGCATTTT. J is TRBJ1-5 and V is TRBV28, with TRBD1 as a possible D gene (5 bases). The CDR3 is made up of 17 amino acids. V was clipped by 3 bases and J by 3 bases, with 18 bases between them. Germline CDR1 is MDHEN and CDR2 is SYDVKM.

This clone showed up just once. V and J are TRBV6-5 and TRBJ2-7; 7 nucleotides line up with TRBD1. Unmatched junction bases numbered 8, after V lost 5 bases and J lost 1 base. The CDR3 extends over 15 amino acids. The germline V gene has CDR1 MNHEY and CDR2 SVGAGI. The CDR3 is CASSTGQALSYEQYF. In nucleotides, the CDR3 is TGTGCCAGCAGTACCGGACAGGCGTTATCCTACGAGCAGTACTTC.

The chain is built from TRBV12-3 or TRBV12-4 and TRBJ1-4; D ambiguous. This CDR3 has 12 residues. V lost 6 bases, J lost 4 bases, and 6 bases lay in between. The CDR3 region is CASSYYNEKLFF. The CDR3 DNA reads TGTGCCAGCAGCTACTATAATGAAAAACTGTTTTTT.

The gene calls are TRBV11-2 and TRBJ1-6; 7 nucleotides match TRBD1. V was clipped by 4 bases and J by 7 bases; unmatched bases: 10. Germline lookup yields CDR1 SGHAT and CDR2 FQNNGV. The CDR3 spans 16 residues. This CDR3 is CASSSTGRFRNSPLHF. The CDR3 nucleotides are TGTGCCAGCAGCTCGACAGGGAGGTTCCGCAATTCACCCCTCCACTTT.

This clone was recorded a few times. The chain employs TRBV6-2 or TRBV6-3 and TRBJ2-4; D remains unclear. The germline V gene encodes CDR1 MNHEY and CDR2 SVGEGT. The CDR3 extends over 14 amino acids. The germline V and J ends were trimmed by 2 bases and 1 base, with 6 bases remaining between them. The CDR3 region has the DNA TGTGCCAGCAGTTACGATGCGGCCAAAAACATTCAGTACTTC. Amino acids: CASSYDAAKNIQYF.

The chain recombines TRBV5-3 with TRBJ2-1, with TRBD2 identical over 13 bases. TRBV5-3 is placed among ORFs of uncertain function. The CDR3 has 18 amino acids. J gave up 8 bases and V 4 bases, and 15 bases lay outside the gene matches. This CDR3 reads CARSLYQTSGGGLDEQFF. The CDR3 DNA reads TGTGCCAGAAGCCTGTACCAAACTAGCGGGGGGGGCTTGGATGAGCAGTTCTTC.

This chain links TRBV7-2 with TRBJ1-1; TRBD1 is a possible D gene (5 bases). The CDR3 consists of 16 residues. Germline loops: CDR1 SGHTA, CDR2 FQGNSA. Trimming took off 2 bases at V and 1 base at J, with 14 bases between the two ends. The CDR3 reads CASSLHRPMGNTEAFF. The CDR3 DNA follows: TGTGCCAGCAGCTTACACAGGCCAATGGGGAACACTGAAGCTTTCTTT.

The J gene is TRBJ1-5, the V gene TRBV6-4, with D uncertain. The CDR3 runs 13 residues. Trimming cost V 4 bases and J 6 bases, with 10 bases left between them. Germline-derived CDR1 and CDR2 are MRHNA and SNTAGT. As DNA, the CDR3 is TGTGCCAGCAGTGGGGAGGGAGGTCAGCCCCAGCATTTT. The encoded protein is CASSGEGGQPQHF.